Listed below are T cell receptor beta chains from one sample, sequenced in a study of shared clonotypes between healthy human individuals. The protocol was immunoSEQ multiplex PCR, while the TCRdb copy is restricted to in-frame clones and leaves out a portion. The sample carries fewer than 850,000 clones, less than 95% recorded once. The sequencing input was memory CD8+ T cells from PBMCs. All receptors come from a man between 18 and 29 years old in good health. Some clones in this sample may be carry-over from other donors' samples. Both conserved end residues are part of each CDR3. Each record gives: V gene, J gene, clone size, D gene, CDR3 DNA, CDR3 protein. A D gene is named only where the DNA matches it firmly. A row's size may be missing; if present it is once, few, many or a size class.

>TRBV28|TRBJ1-1|NA|NA
TGTGCCAGCAGTTTAATCAGGGAACTTACTGAAGCTTTCTTT
CASSLIRELTEAFF
>TRBV5-1|TRBJ2-2|NA|NA
TGCGCCAGCAGCTTCAGAGAGGACGGGGGCACCGGGGAGCTGTTTTTT
CASSFREDGGTGELFF
>TRBV28|TRBJ2-6|NA|NA
TGTGCCAGCAGTTACTCGACAGAGAAAGGGGCCAACGTCCTGACTTTC
CASSYSTEKGANVLTF
>TRBV5-1|TRBJ1-2|NA|NA
TGCGCCAGCAGGGATGACGGGACGGACGCTAACTATGGCTACACCTTC
CASRDDGTDANYGYTF
>TRBV27|TRBJ2-1|NA|TRBD2
TGTGCCAGCAGTAAAGGACTAGATCATGAGCAGTTCTTC
CASSKGLDHEQFF
>TRBV29-1|TRBJ2-7|NA|NA
TGCAGCCCCCTGGTTCGGGCAGGGAACTCCTACGAGCAGTACTTC
CSPLVRAGNSYEQYF
>TRBV5-6|TRBJ2-7|NA|NA
TGTGCCAGCAGCTTTAAGGGGTCGTCAGAGCAGTACTTC
CASSFKGSSEQYF
>TRBV7-3|TRBJ2-3|NA|NA
TGTGCCAGCAGCTTAACTGGAGGGGCAGATACGCAGTATTTT
CASSLTGGADTQYF
>TRBV5-6|TRBJ1-5|NA|NA
TGTGCCAGCAGCTTCCCCCCGCACAGGAATAGCAATCAGCCCCAGCATTTT
CASSFPPHRNSNQPQHF
>TRBV27|TRBJ2-3|NA|NA
TGTGCCAGCAGGCCGGTCGAGGCTAGCACAGATACGCAGTATTTT
CASRPVEASTDTQYF
>TRBV9|TRBJ2-7|NA|TRBD1
TGTGCCAGCAGCCCCCGAGCAGGGGGCTTCAACGAGCAGTACTTC
CASSPRAGGFNEQYF
>TRBV4-3|TRBJ2-1|NA|TRBD2
TGCGCCAGCAGCCAAGGACTAGCGGGAGCAAATGAGCAGTTCTTC
CASSQGLAGANEQFF
>TRBV7-2|TRBJ2-3|NA|TRBD2
TGTGCCAGCGGATTAGCGGGAGGGACAGATACGCAGTATTTT
CASGLAGGTDTQYF
>TRBV5-8|TRBJ2-7|NA|NA
TGTGCCAGCAGCCGAATGGACAAACCCTACGAGCAGTACTTC
CASSRMDKPYEQYF
>TRBV27|TRBJ2-1|NA|NA
TGTGCCAGCAGTCCTTCCTACAATGAGCAGTTCTTC
CASSPSYNEQFF
>TRBV28|TRBJ2-2|NA|NA
TGTGCCAGCAGTTTTCCCGGGGGAGGGGGTGCCCAAGTGAACACCGGGGAGCTGTTTTTT
CASSFPGGGGAQVNTGELFF
>TRBV6-6|TRBJ2-4|once|NA
TGTGCCAGCAGTTACGACAGGAACATTCAGTACTTC
CASSYDRNIQYF
>TRBV7-9|TRBJ2-7|NA|NA
TGTGCCAGCCAAGGTGGAGGGCTCACCTACGAGCAGTACTTC
CASQGGGLTYEQYF
>TRBV19|TRBJ2-1|once|TRBD2
TGTGCCAGTAGCAAACTAGCGGGGGGCTACAATGAGCAGTTCTTC
CASSKLAGGYNEQFF
>TRBV5-6|TRBJ1-1|NA|NA
TGTGCCAGCAGCTTGGCCTCTGGGGGACTCCTCAACACTGAAGCTTTCTTT
CASSLASGGLLNTEAFF
>TRBV28|TRBJ2-7|NA|NA
TGTGCCAGCAGTTTATTTGGGGCGGGGTTCCACGAGCAGTACTTC
CASSLFGAGFHEQYF
>TRBV10-3|TRBJ2-3|NA|TRBD2
TGTGCCATCAGTGGGACTAGCGGAACCACAGATACGCAGTATTTT
CAISGTSGTTDTQYF
>TRBV28|TRBJ2-2|NA|NA
TGTGCCAGCAGCCCTCGGGATTACAGGGAAGGCACCGGGGAGCTGTTTTTT
CASSPRDYREGTGELFF